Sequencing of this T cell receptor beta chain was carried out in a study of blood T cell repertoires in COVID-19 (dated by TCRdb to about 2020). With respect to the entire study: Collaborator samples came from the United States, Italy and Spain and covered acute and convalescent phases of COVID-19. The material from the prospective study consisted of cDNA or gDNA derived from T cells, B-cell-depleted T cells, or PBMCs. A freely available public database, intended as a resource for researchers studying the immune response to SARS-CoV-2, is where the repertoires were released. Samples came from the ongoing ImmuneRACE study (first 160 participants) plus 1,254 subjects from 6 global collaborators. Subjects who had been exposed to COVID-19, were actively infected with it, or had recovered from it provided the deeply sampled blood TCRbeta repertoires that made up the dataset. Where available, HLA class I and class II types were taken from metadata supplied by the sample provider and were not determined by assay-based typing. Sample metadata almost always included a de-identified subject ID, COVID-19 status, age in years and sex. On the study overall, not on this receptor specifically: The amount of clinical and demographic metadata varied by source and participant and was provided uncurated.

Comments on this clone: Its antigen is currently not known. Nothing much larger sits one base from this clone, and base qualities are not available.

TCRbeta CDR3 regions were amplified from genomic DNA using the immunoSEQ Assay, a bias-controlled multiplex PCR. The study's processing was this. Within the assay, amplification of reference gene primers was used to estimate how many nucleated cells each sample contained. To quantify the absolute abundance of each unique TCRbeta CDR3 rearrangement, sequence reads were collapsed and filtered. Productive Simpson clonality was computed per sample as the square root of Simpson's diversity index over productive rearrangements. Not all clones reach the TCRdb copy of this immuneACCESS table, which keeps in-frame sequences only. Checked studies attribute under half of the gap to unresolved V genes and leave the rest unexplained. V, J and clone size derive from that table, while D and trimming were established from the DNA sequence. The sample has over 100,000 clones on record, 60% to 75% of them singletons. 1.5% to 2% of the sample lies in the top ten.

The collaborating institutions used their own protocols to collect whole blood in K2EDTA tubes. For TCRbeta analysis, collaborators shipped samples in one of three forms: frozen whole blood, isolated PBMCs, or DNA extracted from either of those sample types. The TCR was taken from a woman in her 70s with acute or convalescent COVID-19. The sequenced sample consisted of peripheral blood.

The sequenced DNA is TGTGCCAGCAGTCGGGAACTTCGCGAAGCTTTCTTT. Protein translation: CASSRELREAFF. This chain is built from TRBV12-3 or TRBV12-4 and TRBJ1-1, with the D gene uncertain. Deletion took 5 bases off V and 8 bases off J, with a span of 12 bases between the germline ends. The CDR3 runs 12 residues from the cysteine to the phenylalanine. Here the CDR3 DNA is all that survives: 36 bases in frame from base 1.